Presented here are 13 T cell receptor beta chains from one specimen sequenced in a study of T cell clones after liver transplantation. Assay: immunoSEQ multiplex PCR; the TCRdb copy retains only in-frame clones and omits some. The data show about 120,000 clones, around nine tenths seen once. The material was CD4+ T cells from blood, obtained 12 months after liver transplant. The receptors shown here come from a human patient who received a liver transplant. Some of the T cells may derive from the graft donor.

J is TRBJ2-2 and V is TRBV11-2; 12 bases fit TRBD2. Germline CDR1 and CDR2: SGHAT and FQNNGV. The CDR3 runs 16 residues. J was trimmed by 5 bases and V by 5 bases; bases with no gene match: 6. The CDR3 loop is CASSPRTSGITGELFF. The CDR3 coding sequence is TGTGCCAGCAGCCCCCGGACTAGCGGGATAACCGGGGAGCTGTTTTTT.

This clone occurred a few times. This chain joins TRBV7-9 and TRBJ2-3; 8 nucleotides match TRBD1. Germline CDR1 reads SEHNR; CDR2 reads FQNEAQ (reference sequence). The length of the CDR3 is 14 residues. J was trimmed by 2 bases and V by 7 bases; bases with no gene match: 5. CDR3 protein: CASTQDRVTDTQYF. Here the CDR3 DNA reads TGTGCCAGCACCCAGGACAGGGTCACAGATACGCAGTATTTT.

This clone was picked up a small number of times. The V gene is TRBV11-3, the J gene TRBJ2-7; D is unresolved. This CDR3 region has 14 residues. The germline V and J ends were trimmed by 2 bases and 2 bases, with 10 bases remaining between them. Germline-derived CDR1 and CDR2 are SGHNT and YENEEA. The CDR3 loop is CASSLRTETYEQYF. The CDR3, as DNA: TGTGCCAGCAGCTTAAGGACGGAAACCTACGAGCAGTACTTC.

The chain is built from TRBV7-8 and TRBJ2-7; D gene unclear. V lost 2 bases and J lost 2, with 10 bases in between. CDR3 length: 14 residues. Germline CDR1 reads SGHVS; CDR2 reads FQNEAQ. CDR3 amino acids: CASSLSASTYEQYF. The CDR3 bases are TGTGCCAGCAGCTTATCGGCCTCAACCTACGAGCAGTACTTC.

The chain is built from TRBV30 and TRBJ2-1, with 8 bases aligning to TRBD2. The CDR3 totals 15 residues. Per germline, CDR1 GTSNPN and CDR2 SVGIG (reference sequence). J lost 1 base, V lost 0 bases, and 2 bases had no gene match. Here the CDR3 reads CAWSVIAGSYNEQFF. As DNA, the CDR3 is TGTGCCTGGAGTGTAATAGCGGGATCCTACAATGAGCAGTTCTTC.

The chain couples TRBV6-4 to TRBJ2-4; 8 bases are shared with TRBD1. CDR1 and CDR2 (germline): MRHNA, SNTAGT. With V trimmed by 5 bases and J by 9 bases, 3 bases remained unmatched. The CDR3 runs to 12 residues. In nucleotides, the CDR3 is TGTGCCAGCAGTTCTGACAGGGGCATTCAGTACTTC. It codes for CASSSDRGIQYF.

This clone has a single count. V and J are TRBV7-2 and TRBJ2-5, with 7 bases lining up with TRBD2. The germline gives CDR1 SGHTA, CDR2 FQGNSA. This CDR3 has 15 residues. After removal of 2 bases from V and 5 bases from J, the junction contained 8 bases not matched to a gene. Written as DNA, the CDR3 is TGTGCCAGCAGCTTATTTGCGGGAGATTTTGAGACCCAGTACTTC. As protein: CASSLFAGDFETQYF. Full variable domain (remainder filled in from reference TRBV7-2 and TRBJ2-5): GAGVSQSPSNKVTEKGKDVELRCDPISGHTALYWYRQSLGQGLEFLIYFQGNSAPDKSGLPSDRFSAERTGGSVSTLTIQRTQQEDSAVYLCASSLFAGDFETQYFGPGTRLLVL.

V and J are TRBV11-3 and TRBJ2-1; D unresolved. Germline V gene data show CDR1 as SGHNT and CDR2 as YENEEA. V was shortened by 0 bases and J by 10 bases, with 10 bases between the two germline ends. The CDR3 totals 13 residues. The CDR3 is CASSLEGPEEQFF. The CDR3 nucleotides read TGTGCCAGCAGCTTAGAAGGCCCGGAGGAGCAGTTCTTC.

The chain couples TRBV7-9 to TRBJ2-7; either TRBD1 or TRBD2 may supply D (7 bases each). This CDR3 has 15 residues. V was shortened by 1 base and J by 2 bases, with 12 bases between the two germline ends. Looked up from germline, CDR1 is SEHNR and CDR2 is FQNEAQ (reference sequence). This chain's CDR3 is CASSLGAGQPYEQYF. Here the CDR3 DNA reads TGTGCCAGCAGCTTAGGAGCGGGACAGCCCTACGAGCAGTACTTC.

The chain links TRBV29-1 to TRBJ2-3, with TRBD2 identical over 11 bases. CDR3 length: 17 amino acids. V lost 1 base to trimming and J lost 1 base; unmatched junction nucleotides: 7. CDR1 is SQVTM and CDR2 is ANQGSEA in the germline V gene. The CDR3 loop is CSVEGSGRGVGTDTQYF. The CDR3 coding sequence is TGCAGCGTTGAAGGTAGCGGGAGGGGTGTGGGCACAGATACGCAGTATTTT.

This chain links TRBV13 with TRBJ2-1; 9 bases fit TRBD1. Germline lookup yields CDR1 PRHDT and CDR2 FYEKMQ (reference sequence). V dropped 5 bases and J dropped 6; count of bases not matched to a gene: 8. CDR3 size: 15 residues. The CDR3 DNA sequence: TGTGCCAGCAGCACGGACAGGGGTTGGGCCAATGAGCAGTTCTTC. Its protein is CASSTDRGWANEQFF.

This chain connects TRBV6-4 to TRBJ1-2; 10 bases match TRBD1. CDR3 length equals 14 residues. Germline CDR1 reads MRHNA; CDR2 reads SNTAGT. The ends lost 6 bases at V and 2 bases at J; junction bases unmatched: 3. CDR3 sequence reads: CASSQGQGNYGYTF. The CDR3 bases are TGTGCCAGCAGCCAGGGACAGGGGAACTATGGCTACACCTTC.

This chain links TRBV28 with TRBJ1-5, with D unresolved. Germline-derived CDR1 and CDR2 are MDHEN and SYDVKM. Trimming cost V 6 bases and J 4 bases, with 13 bases left between them. This CDR3 spans 14 amino acids. DNA of the CDR3: TGTGCCAGCAGCCCTCCCAACCGAAATCAGCCCCAGCATTTT. This translates into CASSPPNRNQPQHF.